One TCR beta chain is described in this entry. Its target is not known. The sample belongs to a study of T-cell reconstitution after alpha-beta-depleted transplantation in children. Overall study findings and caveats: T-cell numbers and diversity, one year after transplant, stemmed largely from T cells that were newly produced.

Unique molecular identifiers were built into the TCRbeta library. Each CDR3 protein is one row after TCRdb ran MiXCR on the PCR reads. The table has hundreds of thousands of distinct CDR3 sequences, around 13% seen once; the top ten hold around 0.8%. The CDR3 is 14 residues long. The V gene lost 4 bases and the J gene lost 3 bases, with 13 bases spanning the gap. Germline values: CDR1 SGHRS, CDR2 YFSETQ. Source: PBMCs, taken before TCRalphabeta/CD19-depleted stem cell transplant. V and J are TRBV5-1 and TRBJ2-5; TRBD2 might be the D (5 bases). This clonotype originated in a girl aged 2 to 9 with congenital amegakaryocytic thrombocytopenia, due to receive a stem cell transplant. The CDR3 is CASSPRGLEETQYF. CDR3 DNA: TGCGCCAGCAGCCCACGCGGGTTGGAAGAGACCCAGTACTTC.